This paragraph reports one TCR beta chain. The antigen is undetermined. The PCR was carried out with 60 Vbeta primers and 13 Jbeta primers. Produced via immunoSEQ multiplex PCR; TCRdb's table is partial and in-frame only. The table records 150,000 to 180,000 clones, 79% of them present only once. These data are taken from a study of cytomegalovirus exposure and HLA in healthy donors. Looking at the study overall: There were about 85 million unique TCRs (from HLA-typed donors) in an early data release. The Caucasian-associated ancestry cluster contained 81% of the roughly 400 genotyped donors. The study, taken as a whole, reports: A later analysis showed HLA-associated TCR beta chains outstripping equally common others in clonal expansion.

The germline gives CDR1 SQVTM, CDR2 ANQGSEA. V was pared by 4 bases and J by 3 bases, with 9 bases between. CDR3 length equals 12 residues. This TCR derives from a man younger than 45 in good health and CMV-seropositive. This rearrangement joins TRBV29-1 to TRBJ1-2, with D unresolved. The sequencing sample was made of PBMCs. The CDR3 region is CSVAHSYYGYTF. CDR3 bases: TGCAGCGTTGCTCACAGCTACTATGGCTACACCTTC.